What follows are 32 T cell receptor beta chains derived from one specimen sequenced in a study of CXCR3-negative and CXCR3-positive naive CD8 T cells. Study results and caveats: TRB CDR3 hydrophobicity was greater in CXCR3-positive naive cells than in CXCR3-negative naive cells.

Their antigens are not known. Preparation of TRB cDNA libraries relied on 5' RACE carrying UMI labels. Using the 5' RACE reads, TCRdb records one entry per CDR3 protein without DNA. The table gives more than 100,000 distinct CDR3 sequences; the top ten clones make up 0.4% to 0.45% of it. The sample consisted of naive CXCR3+ CD8+ T cells from blood. Specified subset: CD45RO-CCR7+CD27+CD95- naive CD8+ T cells expressing CXCR3 (TNR3+). The receptors derive from a human donor in good health. Some clones in this sample may be carry-over from other donors' samples.

CDR3 sequence: CASSQEAGDREAFF. The V and J genes are TRBV4-1 and TRBJ1-1. From germline, CDR1 is MGHRA and CDR2 YSYEKL. The CDR3 has 14 amino acids.

CDR3 loop: CASSWGPGAGNEQFF. This chain uses TRBV9 with TRBJ2-1; TCRdb's D call, TRBD1, is unchecked because there is no DNA. Germline V gene sequence: CDR1 SGDLS, CDR2 YYNGEE. The CDR3 consists of 15 residues.

This chain uses TRBV15 with TRBJ2-3; TCRdb proposes TRBD1, but this gene call is untestable without DNA. This CDR3 contains 17 residues. Germline assignment: CDR1 LNHNV and CDR2 YYDKDF (reference sequence). This CDR3 is CATSRDREQGRGDTQYF. Full variable domain (outside the CDR3, taken from reference TRBV15 and TRBJ2-3): DAMVIQNPRYQVTQFGKPVTLSCSQTLNHNVMYWYQQKSSQAPKLLFHYYDKDFNNEADTPDNFQSRRPNTSFCFLDIRSPGLGDTAMYLCATSRDREQGRGDTQYFGPGTRLTVL.

J is TRBJ1-1 and V is TRBV6-5; checking the TCRdb D call of TRBD1 is not possible without DNA. The CDR3 consists of 16 residues. The germline gives CDR1 MNHEY, CDR2 SVGAGI. CDR3 in amino acids: CASSRGPTGPNTEAFF.

The rearrangement links TRBV29-1 to TRBJ1-1; the TCRdb D gene call, TRBD1, has no DNA to confirm it. The CDR3 is 12 amino acids. The germline gives CDR1 SQVTM, CDR2 ANQGSEA. CDR3 sequence: CSVQGGIVEAFF.

The chain links TRBV29-1 to TRBJ1-1. CDR1 is SQVTM and CDR2 is ANQGSEA in the germline V gene. This CDR3 comprises 13 residues. Here the CDR3 reads CSVGRGKNTEAFF.

The V call is TRBV19, the J call TRBJ1-5; the D call from TCRdb, TRBD1, cannot be confirmed without DNA. The germline V gene encodes CDR1 LNHDA and CDR2 SQIVND (reference sequence). CDR3 length: 17 residues. CDR3: CASSPRTADDSNQPQHF.

V gene TRBV5-1 combines with J gene TRBJ2-7; TCRdb names TRBD1, which stays unverified in the absence of DNA. CDR1 and CDR2 (germline): SGHRS, YFSETQ. This CDR3 contains 14 residues. This CDR3 reads CASSLAGASYEQYF.

V is TRBV29-1 and J is TRBJ2-3. The CDR3 length is 15 residues. Germline V gene lookup returns CDR1 SQVTM and CDR2 ANQGSEA. The CDR3 region is CSVDGDLADTDTQYF.

The chain combines TRBV3-1 with TRBJ2-1; the D call from TCRdb, TRBD2, cannot be confirmed without DNA. This CDR3 contains 15 residues. The V gene's germline CDR1 is LGHDT and CDR2 YNNKEL (reference sequence). CDR3 sequence reads: CASSPLAGGWDEQFF.

This sequence joins TRBV12-3 or TRBV12-4 and TRBJ2-7; TCRdb reports TRBD1, a call that lacks DNA to check it against. The CDR3 is made up of 12 amino acids. CDR3 sequence: CASSPTGTEQYF.

CDR3 protein: CASSIPGGEADTQYF. The chain joins TRBV5-5 to TRBJ2-3; TCRdb returns TRBD1, unconfirmable since there is no DNA. This CDR3 has 15 amino acids. The germline V gene has CDR1 SGHKS and CDR2 YYEKEE (reference sequence).

The rearrangement links TRBV6-2 or TRBV6-3 to TRBJ2-5; lacking DNA, the TRBD2 call made by TCRdb goes unchecked. CDR1 and CDR2 from the germline V gene are MNHEY and SVGEGT. There are 16 residues in the CDR3. CDR3 amino acids: CASSREAAPQGETQYF.

The chain combines TRBV29-1 with TRBJ2-1; TCRdb's assignment of TRBD2 cannot be checked, as there is no DNA. Germline V CDR1 and CDR2: SQVTM, ANQGSEA. The CDR3 has 14 amino acids. The CDR3 loop reads CSVDRDLSYNEQFF.

The rearrangement uses TRBV7-9 and TRBJ2-7. This CDR3 is built from 13 residues. Germline V lookup: CDR1 SEHNR, CDR2 FQNEAQ (reference sequence). The CDR3 reads CASSPLSSYEQYF. Supplemented by reference TRBV7-9 and TRBJ2-7, the full variable domain reads DTGVSQNPRHKITKRGQNVTFRCDPISEHNRLYWYRQTLGQGPEFLTYFQNEAQLEKSRLLSDRFSAERPKGSFSTLEIQRTEQGDSAMYLCASSPLSSYEQYFGPGTRLTVT.

This rearrangement joins TRBV13 to TRBJ2-3; no DNA is available, so the TRBD1 call from TCRdb remains unchecked. The CDR3 has 21 amino acids. Germline V gives CDR1 PRHDT, CDR2 FYEKMQ (reference sequence). The CDR3 sequence: CASSGLRETSEIHQGTDTQYF.

V and J are TRBV4-1 and TRBJ1-2. Germline CDR1 MGHRA, CDR2 YSYEKL. The CDR3 totals 15 residues. The CDR3 is CASSQDYATMYGYTF.

V usage is TRBV14 and J usage is TRBJ2-1; TCRdb names TRBD1, which stays unverified in the absence of DNA. Germline CDR1 reads SGHDN; CDR2 reads FVKESK. The CDR3 is 18 residues long. The CDR3 sequence: CASSQDGAGTRSYNEQFF. The variable domain in full, completed from reference TRBV14 and TRBJ2-1, reads EAGVTQFPSHSVIEKGQTVTLRCDPISGHDNLYWYRRVMGKEIKFLLHFVKESKQDESGMPNNRFLAERTGGTYSTLKVQPAELEDSGVYFCASSQDGAGTRSYNEQFFGPGTRLTVL.

The rearrangement links TRBV27 to TRBJ2-1; the D call of TRBD2 rests on TCRdb alone, since no DNA is present to check it. Germline V gene data show CDR1 as MNHEY and CDR2 as SMNVEV (reference sequence). The CDR3 length is 15 residues. The CDR3 sequence: CASSPWEAGGPSQFF.

V gene TRBV28 combines with J gene TRBJ1-4; TCRdb's assignment of TRBD1 cannot be checked, as there is no DNA. The CDR3 runs to 16 residues. Looked up from germline, CDR1 is MDHEN and CDR2 is SYDVKM. CDR3: CASSPRGVASIEKLFF. The full variable domain, completed using reference TRBV28 and TRBJ1-4, is DVKVTQSSRYLVKRTGEKVFLECVQDMDHENMFWYRQDPGLGLRLIYFSYDVKMKEKGDIPEGYSVSREKKERFSLILESASTNQTSMYLCASSPRGVASIEKLFFGSGTQLSVL.

This chain joins TRBV29-1 and TRBJ2-2. CDR3 length equals 13 residues. Germline V gene lookup returns CDR1 SQVTM and CDR2 ANQGSEA. This chain's CDR3 is CSVEGWNTGELFF.

The chain couples TRBV4-2 to TRBJ2-2. Germline V gives CDR1 LGHNA, CDR2 YNFKEQ. This CDR3 is built from 14 residues. CDR3 amino acids: CACSQGFESGELFF.

The chain uses TRBV5-5 and TRBJ1-5; TCRdb's D call, TRBD1, is unchecked because there is no DNA. CDR1 is SGHKS and CDR2 is YYEKEE in the germline V gene (reference sequence). This CDR3 is built from 16 residues. The CDR3 sequence: CASSEGDIQPYQPQHF.

The chain couples TRBV6-2 or TRBV6-3 to TRBJ2-1; the D call of TRBD1 rests on TCRdb alone, since no DNA is present to check it. CDR1 and CDR2 from the germline V gene are MNHEY and SVGEGT. This CDR3 spans 16 amino acids. The CDR3 protein is CASSYSTSGGYNEQFF.

J is TRBJ2-3 and V is TRBV20-1; TCRdb proposes TRBD1, but this gene call is untestable without DNA. Per germline, CDR1 DFQATT and CDR2 SNEGSKA (reference sequence). CDR3 length: 13 residues. The CDR3 sequence is CSATGTNTDTQYF.

The chain is built from TRBV7-8 and TRBJ1-4; TCRdb calls TRBD1, which cannot be checked without DNA. The germline gives CDR1 SGHVS, CDR2 FQNEAQ. The length of the CDR3 is 13 residues. This chain's CDR3 is CASSPGQAQKLFF.

The V and J genes are TRBV7-2 and TRBJ2-3; the TCRdb call, TRBD2, lacks DNA for checking. This CDR3 comprises 14 residues. Germline values: CDR1 SGHTA, CDR2 FQGNSA. The CDR3: CASSLVTGGDTQYF.

The chain has TRBV4-2 and TRBJ2-2. Germline assignment: CDR1 LGHNA and CDR2 YNFKEQ. This CDR3 region has 15 residues. The chain's CDR3 is CASSPPVDNTGELFF.

The J gene is TRBJ2-7, the V gene TRBV4-3; TCRdb names TRBD1, which stays unverified in the absence of DNA. The CDR3 totals 15 residues. Germline assignment: CDR1 LGHNA and CDR2 YSLEER. The CDR3 sequence is CASSPAFAGSYEQYF.

The rearrangement joins TRBV7-9 to TRBJ2-5. The germline V gene has CDR1 SEHNR and CDR2 FQNEAQ (reference sequence). The CDR3 contains 11 residues. CDR3 residues: CASSRLETQYF.

The chain uses TRBV14 and TRBJ2-3. CDR1 SGHDN and CDR2 FVKESK come from the germline V gene. The CDR3 is 13 residues long. The CDR3 is CASSQDRKDTQYF.

The chain combines TRBV5-1 with TRBJ2-7; TCRdb picks TRBD1, but there is no DNA to check that call. Germline V gene lookup returns CDR1 SGHRS and CDR2 YFSETQ. The CDR3 totals 14 residues. This CDR3 reads CASAGTETLYEQYF.